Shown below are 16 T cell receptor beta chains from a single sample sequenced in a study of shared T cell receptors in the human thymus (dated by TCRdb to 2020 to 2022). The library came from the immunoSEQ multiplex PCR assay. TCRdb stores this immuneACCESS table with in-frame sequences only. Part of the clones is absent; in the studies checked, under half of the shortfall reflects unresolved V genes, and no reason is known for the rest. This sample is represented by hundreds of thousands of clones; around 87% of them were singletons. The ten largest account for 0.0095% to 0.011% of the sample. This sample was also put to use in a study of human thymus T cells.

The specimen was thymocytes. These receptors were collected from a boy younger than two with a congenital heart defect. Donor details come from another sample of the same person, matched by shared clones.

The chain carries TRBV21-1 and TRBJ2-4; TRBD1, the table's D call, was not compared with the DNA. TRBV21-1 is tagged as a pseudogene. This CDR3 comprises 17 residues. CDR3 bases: TGTGCCAGCAGCAAAGGCAGGGGCCGACCCCGGCAGGGCATTCAGTACTTC. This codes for CASSKGRGRPRQGIQYF.

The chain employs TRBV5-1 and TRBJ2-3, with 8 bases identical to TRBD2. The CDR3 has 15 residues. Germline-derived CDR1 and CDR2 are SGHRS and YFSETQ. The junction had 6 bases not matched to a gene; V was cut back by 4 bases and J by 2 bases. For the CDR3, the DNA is TGCGCCAGCAGCAAGTCACTAGCGGCCACAGATACGCAGTATTTT. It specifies CASSKSLAATDTQYF.

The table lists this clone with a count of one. CDR3 nucleotide sequence: TGTGCCAGCAGTGCGAACGGAGGAACCACCGGGGAGCTGTTTTTT. Its protein is CASSANGGTTGELFF. The chain uses TRBV27 and TRBJ2-2, with TRBD2 as a possible D gene (5 bases). This CDR3 spans 15 amino acids. V lost 5 bases and J lost 4, with 14 bases in between. CDR1 and CDR2 (germline): MNHEY, SMNVEV (reference sequence).

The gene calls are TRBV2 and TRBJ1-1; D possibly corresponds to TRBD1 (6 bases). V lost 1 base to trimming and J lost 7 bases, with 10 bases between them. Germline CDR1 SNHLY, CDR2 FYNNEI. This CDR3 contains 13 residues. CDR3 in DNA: TGTGCCAGCAGTGAAGGGGGGACATTTGAAGCTTTCTTT. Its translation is CASSEGGTFEAFF.

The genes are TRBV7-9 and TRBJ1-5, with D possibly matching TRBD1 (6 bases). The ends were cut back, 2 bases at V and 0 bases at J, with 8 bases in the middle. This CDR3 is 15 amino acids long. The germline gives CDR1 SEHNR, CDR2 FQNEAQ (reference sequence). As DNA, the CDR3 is TGTGCCAGCAGCTTACAGGGGAATAGCAATCAGCCCCAGCATTTT. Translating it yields CASSLQGNSNQPQHF.

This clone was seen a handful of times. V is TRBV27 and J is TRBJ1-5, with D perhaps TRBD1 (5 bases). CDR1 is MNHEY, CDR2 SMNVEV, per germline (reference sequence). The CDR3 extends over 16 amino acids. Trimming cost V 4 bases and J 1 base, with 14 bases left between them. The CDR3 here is CASSSTQGNSNQPQHF. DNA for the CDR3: TGTGCCAGCAGTTCGACCCAGGGAAACAGCAATCAGCCCCAGCATTTT.

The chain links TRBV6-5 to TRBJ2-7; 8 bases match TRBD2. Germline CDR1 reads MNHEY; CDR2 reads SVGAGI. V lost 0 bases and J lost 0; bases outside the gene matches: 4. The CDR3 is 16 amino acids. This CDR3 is CASSYSTGGGSYEQYF. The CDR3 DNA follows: TGTGCCAGCAGTTACTCCACCGGGGGGGGCTCCTACGAGCAGTACTTC.

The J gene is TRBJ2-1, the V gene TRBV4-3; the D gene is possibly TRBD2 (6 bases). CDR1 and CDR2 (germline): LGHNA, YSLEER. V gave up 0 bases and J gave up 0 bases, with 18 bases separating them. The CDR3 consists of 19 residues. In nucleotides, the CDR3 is TGCGCCAGCAGCCAAGATAGCGCCCAGCGGGCGTTCTCCTACAATGAGCAGTTCTTC. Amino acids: CASSQDSAQRAFSYNEQFF.

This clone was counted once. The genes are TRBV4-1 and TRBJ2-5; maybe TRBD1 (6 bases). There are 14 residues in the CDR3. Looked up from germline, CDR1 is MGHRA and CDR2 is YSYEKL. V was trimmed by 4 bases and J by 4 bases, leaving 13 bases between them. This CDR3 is CASSLWGPPETQYF. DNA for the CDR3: TGCGCCAGCAGCCTGTGGGGGCCGCCAGAGACCCAGTACTTC.

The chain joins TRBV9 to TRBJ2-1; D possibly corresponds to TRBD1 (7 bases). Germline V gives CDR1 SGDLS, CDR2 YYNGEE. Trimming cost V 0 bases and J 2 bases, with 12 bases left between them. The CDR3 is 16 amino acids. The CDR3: CASSVAGDSPYNEQFF. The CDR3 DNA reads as TGTGCCAGCAGCGTAGCGGGGGACAGTCCCTACAATGAGCAGTTCTTC.

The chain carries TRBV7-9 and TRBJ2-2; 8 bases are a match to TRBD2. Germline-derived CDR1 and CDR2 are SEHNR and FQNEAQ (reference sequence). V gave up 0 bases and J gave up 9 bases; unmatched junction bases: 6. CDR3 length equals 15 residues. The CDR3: CASSLAEREFRELFF. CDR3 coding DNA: TGTGCCAGCAGCTTAGCCGAGCGGGAGTTCCGGGAGCTGTTTTTT.

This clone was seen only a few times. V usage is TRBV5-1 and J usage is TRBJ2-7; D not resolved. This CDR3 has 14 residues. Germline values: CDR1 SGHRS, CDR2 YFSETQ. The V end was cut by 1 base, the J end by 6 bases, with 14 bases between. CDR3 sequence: CASSLNPGKCEQYF. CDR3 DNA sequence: TGCGCCAGCAGCTTGAACCCTGGCAAGTGCGAGCAGTACTTC.

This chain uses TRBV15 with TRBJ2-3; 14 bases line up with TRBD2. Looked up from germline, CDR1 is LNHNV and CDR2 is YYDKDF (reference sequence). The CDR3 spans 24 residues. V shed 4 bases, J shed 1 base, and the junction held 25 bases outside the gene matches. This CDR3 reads CATSICRDRRGTSGRRGRTDTQYF. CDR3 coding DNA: TGTGCCACCAGCATCTGCCGGGACAGGCGTGGGACTAGCGGGAGAAGGGGACGCACAGATACGCAGTATTTT.

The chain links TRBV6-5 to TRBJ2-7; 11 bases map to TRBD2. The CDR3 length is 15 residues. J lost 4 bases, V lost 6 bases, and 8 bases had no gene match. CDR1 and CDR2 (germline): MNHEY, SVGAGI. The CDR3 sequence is CASRHTSGSWYEQYF. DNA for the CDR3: TGTGCCAGCAGACACACTAGCGGGAGTTGGTACGAGCAGTACTTC.

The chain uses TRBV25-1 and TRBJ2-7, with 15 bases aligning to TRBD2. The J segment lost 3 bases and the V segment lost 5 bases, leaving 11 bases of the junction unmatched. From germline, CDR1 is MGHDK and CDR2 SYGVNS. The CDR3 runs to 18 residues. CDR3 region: CASSQGLAGGSRDYEQYF. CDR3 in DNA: TGTGCCAGCAGTCAAGGACTAGCGGGGGGGTCCCGTGACTACGAGCAGTACTTC.

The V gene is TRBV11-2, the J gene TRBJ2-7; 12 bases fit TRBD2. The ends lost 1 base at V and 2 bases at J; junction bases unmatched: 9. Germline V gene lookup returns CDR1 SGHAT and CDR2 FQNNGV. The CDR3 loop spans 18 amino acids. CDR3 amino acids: CASSLALSSGRVPYEQYF. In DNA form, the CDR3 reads TGTGCCAGCAGCTTAGCTCTCTCTAGCGGGAGGGTGCCCTACGAGCAGTACTTC.